This entry is about one T cell receptor beta chain. Its target antigen remains unknown. The CDR3 end is not reached by the read, which stops 3 residues before it; the germline J gene fills it in. Spanning cysteine to phenylalanine, the CDR3 consists of 15 amino acids. The DNA has 36 bases, all within the CDR3, and is read from base 1. The germline V end is reduced by 5 bases and the J end by 1 base; junction bases left unmatched: 7. CDR1 and CDR2 (SGHAT, FQNNGV) derive from the germline V gene. Every participant had a single incident cervical HPV16 infection, and prevalent HPV16 infections were excluded. Cervical HPV DNA was detected with MY09/MY11 PCR, and genotyping was done with dot-blot hybridization. Fifteen mL of heparinized blood was centrifuged, after which the buffy coat was aliquoted, frozen at -30 degrees C, and then stored at -80 degrees C. Genomic DNA was extracted from buffy coat specimens using QIAGEN kits.

This record belongs to a study of T cells in women clearing cervical HPV infection (dated by TCRdb to 2016 to 2019). Notes on the research overall: The cases were 20 to 30 women with histologically confirmed HPV16-related CIN3 or worse, and 2 of those women had invasive cancers. A median age of about 30 years was observed in cases versus approximately 38 in controls, and no significant differences in baseline characteristics were found. Five blinded duplicates per group were added as quality controls, so that 60 or so samples were obtained: 50 or so participants and 10 replicates. Blood from cases was collected at the visit where the lesion was first found, while blood from controls was collected once the infection could no longer be detected. Controls were around 25 women whose single incident HPV16 infection cleared within 12 months without precancer or cancer developing. The exploratory proof-of-principle case-control study was nested within the Guanacaste HPV Natural History Study in Costa Rica and compared TCR repertoires across cervical HPV16 outcomes. Among cases, blood sampling occurred a median of about 160 days after lesion detection, with an interquartile range of roughly 85 to 220 days. Cases and controls were matched on age within five years and on year of sample collection. In the parent cohort, about 10,000 women aged 18 or older were enrolled in Guanacaste, Costa Rica, during about 1992 to 1994 and then followed for roughly seven years. HLA typing was available for only a few women, so HLA type could not be excluded as a confounder. General study outcomes and caveats: Lower TRBV6-7 relative abundance was observed in cases than in controls (approximately 0.1% versus 0.17%; Bonferroni P = 0.0008). Because the number of T cells per sample was unknown, the richness differences could reflect varying T-cell content rather than repertoire biology. Significantly higher TCR repertoire richness was observed in CIN3+ cases than in controls across sequencing depths, whereas no difference in evenness was found. The cross-sectional design could not show whether associations preceded infection or resulted from it; effector/memory subsets and HPV-specific T cells were not isolated. By combining richness with V gene abundances, random forest classifiers separated cases from controls with an estimated AUC of 0.75 to 0.9.

Using the immunoSEQ assay, multiplex PCR amplified TCR beta CDR3 regions from an average of 1200 ng of genomic DNA per sample. Primer bias was corrected in the assay by using a complete synthetic TCR repertoire to establish an amplification baseline. The amplicons were sequenced on the Illumina platform. The source study handled its data this way. Sequences were error-corrected by clustering with frequency ratios and a modified nearest-neighbor algorithm and were then analyzed in the immunoSEQ Analyzer with IMGT gene definitions. TCR richness and evenness were averaged over 20 rarefaction repeats at each rarefaction depth, excluding samples with fewer sequences than the depth. V, D and J gene relative abundances were compared between groups with Wilcoxon rank sum tests, applying FDR correction. An intraclass correlation of 90% to 97% for TCR richness and an average of about 77% across 66 gene segments were obtained from the blinded duplicates. Imported from immuneACCESS, the table was reduced by TCRdb to in-frame sequences with V and J called. These copies leave out some clones; in studies compared against another copy, an unresolved V gene accounts for under half, and the cause of the remainder is not known. That table gives V, J and clone size, and the DNA gave D and trimming. The sample's own table lists about 20,000 clones. Jointly, the top ten make up under 5.5% of the sample.

The sequence derives from a woman aged 18-70 years with a cervical HPV16 infection that either progressed to CIN3+ or cleared (not recorded which). The chain employs TRBV11-2 and TRBJ2-5; 7 bases in the middle match TRBD1. Sample: blood buffy coat. The sequenced part of the CDR3 DNA is TGTGCCAGCAGCAAAACGGGACAGAGCCAAGAGACC. The translation is CASSKTGQSQET. In full, the CDR3 is CASSKTGQSQETQYF.